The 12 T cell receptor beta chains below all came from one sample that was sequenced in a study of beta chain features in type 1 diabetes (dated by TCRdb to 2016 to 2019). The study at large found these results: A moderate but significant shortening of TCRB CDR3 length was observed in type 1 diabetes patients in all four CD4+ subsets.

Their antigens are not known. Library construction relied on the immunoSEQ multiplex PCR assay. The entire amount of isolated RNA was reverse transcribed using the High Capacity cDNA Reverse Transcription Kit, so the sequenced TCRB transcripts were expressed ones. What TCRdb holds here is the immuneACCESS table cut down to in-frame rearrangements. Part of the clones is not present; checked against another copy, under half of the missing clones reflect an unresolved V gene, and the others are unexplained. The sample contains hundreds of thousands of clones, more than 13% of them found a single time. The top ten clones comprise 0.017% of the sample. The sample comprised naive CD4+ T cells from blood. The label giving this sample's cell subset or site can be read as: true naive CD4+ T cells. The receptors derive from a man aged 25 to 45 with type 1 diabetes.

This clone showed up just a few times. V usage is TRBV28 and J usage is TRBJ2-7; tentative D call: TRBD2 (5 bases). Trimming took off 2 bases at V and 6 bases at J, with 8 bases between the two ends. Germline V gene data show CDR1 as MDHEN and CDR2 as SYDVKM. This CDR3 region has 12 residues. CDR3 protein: CASSLTRVEQYF. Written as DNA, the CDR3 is TGTGCCAGCAGTTTAACGAGGGTCGAGCAGTACTTC. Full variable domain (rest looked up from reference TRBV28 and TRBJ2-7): DVKVTQSSRYLVKRTGEKVFLECVQDMDHENMFWYRQDPGLGLRLIYFSYDVKMKEKGDIPEGYSVSREKKERFSLILESASTNQTSMYLCASSLTRVEQYFGPGTRLTVT.

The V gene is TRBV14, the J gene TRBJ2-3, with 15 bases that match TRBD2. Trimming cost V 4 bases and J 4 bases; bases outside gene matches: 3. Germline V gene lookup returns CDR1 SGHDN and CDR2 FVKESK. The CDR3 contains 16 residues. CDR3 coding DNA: TGTGCCAGCAGCCCCGGACTAGCGGGAGGGGCAGATACGCAGTATTTT. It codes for CASSPGLAGGADTQYF.

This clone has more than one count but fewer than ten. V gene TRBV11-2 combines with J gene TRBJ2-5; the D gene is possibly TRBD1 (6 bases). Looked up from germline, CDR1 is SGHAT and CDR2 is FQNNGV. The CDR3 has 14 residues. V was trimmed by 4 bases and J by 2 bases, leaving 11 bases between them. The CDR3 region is CASSSRTVQETQYF. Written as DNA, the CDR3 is TGTGCCAGCAGCTCCCGGACAGTTCAAGAGACCCAGTACTTC.

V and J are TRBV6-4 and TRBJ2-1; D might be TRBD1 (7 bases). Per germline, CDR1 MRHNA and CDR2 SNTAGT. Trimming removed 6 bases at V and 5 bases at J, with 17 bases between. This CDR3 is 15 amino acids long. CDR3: CASSEGAAGNNEQFF. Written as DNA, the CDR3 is TGTGCCAGCAGCGAGGGGGCAGCGGGTAACAATGAGCAGTTCTTC.

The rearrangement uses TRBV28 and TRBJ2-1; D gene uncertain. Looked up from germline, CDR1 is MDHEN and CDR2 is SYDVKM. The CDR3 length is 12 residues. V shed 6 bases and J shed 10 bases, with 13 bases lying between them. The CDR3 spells CASRTLPGEQFF. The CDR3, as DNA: TGTGCCAGCAGGACTCTCCCCGGCGAGCAGTTCTTC. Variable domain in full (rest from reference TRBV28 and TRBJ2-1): DVKVTQSSRYLVKRTGEKVFLECVQDMDHENMFWYRQDPGLGLRLIYFSYDVKMKEKGDIPEGYSVSREKKERFSLILESASTNQTSMYLCASRTLPGEQFFGPGTRLTVL.

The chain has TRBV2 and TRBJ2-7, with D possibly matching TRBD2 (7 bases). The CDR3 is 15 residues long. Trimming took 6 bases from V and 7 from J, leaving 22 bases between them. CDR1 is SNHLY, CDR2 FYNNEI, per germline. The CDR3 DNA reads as TGTGCCAGCAGGGGGGGGGCAGGATATACAGCGGAGCAGTACTTC. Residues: CASRGGAGYTAEQYF.

The CDR3 coding sequence is TGTGCCAGCAGGTCCTTTTCAGGGGAGACTGAAGCTTTCTTT. This gives the protein CASRSFSGETEAFF. This chain joins TRBV6-5 and TRBJ1-1, with D tentatively TRBD1 (6 bases). The CDR3 contains 14 residues. Germline CDR1 and CDR2: MNHEY and SVGAGI. V was cut by 6 bases and J by 5 bases, with 16 bases left in between.

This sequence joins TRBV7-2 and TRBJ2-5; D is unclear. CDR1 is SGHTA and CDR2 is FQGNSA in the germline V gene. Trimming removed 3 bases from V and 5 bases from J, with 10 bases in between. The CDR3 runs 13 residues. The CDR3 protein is CASSFVSGETQYF. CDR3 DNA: TGTGCCAGCAGCTTCGTTTCCGGGGAGACCCAGTACTTC. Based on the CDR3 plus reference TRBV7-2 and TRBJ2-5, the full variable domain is GAGVSQSPSNKVTEKGKDVELRCDPISGHTALYWYRQSLGQGLEFLIYFQGNSAPDKSGLPSDRFSAERTGGSVSTLTIQRTQQEDSAVYLCASSFVSGETQYFGPGTRLLVL.

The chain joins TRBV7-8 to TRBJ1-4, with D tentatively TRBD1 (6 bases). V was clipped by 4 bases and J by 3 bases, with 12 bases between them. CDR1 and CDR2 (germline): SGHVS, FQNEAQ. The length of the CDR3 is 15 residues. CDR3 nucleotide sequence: TGTGCCAGCAGCTCACAGGGATTCCCTAATGAAAAACTGTTTTTT. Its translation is CASSSQGFPNEKLFF.

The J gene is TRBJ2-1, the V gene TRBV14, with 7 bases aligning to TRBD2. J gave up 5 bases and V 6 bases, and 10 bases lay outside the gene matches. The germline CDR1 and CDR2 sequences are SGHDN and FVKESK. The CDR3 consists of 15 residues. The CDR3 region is CASRAFAGADNEQFF. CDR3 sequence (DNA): TGTGCCAGCAGGGCTTTTGCGGGAGCAGACAATGAGCAGTTCTTC.

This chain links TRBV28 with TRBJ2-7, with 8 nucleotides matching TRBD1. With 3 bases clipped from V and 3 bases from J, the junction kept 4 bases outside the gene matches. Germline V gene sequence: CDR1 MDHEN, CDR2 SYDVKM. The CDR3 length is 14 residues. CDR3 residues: CASSFSGQGYEQYF. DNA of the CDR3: TGTGCCAGCAGTTTCAGTGGACAGGGCTACGAGCAGTACTTC.

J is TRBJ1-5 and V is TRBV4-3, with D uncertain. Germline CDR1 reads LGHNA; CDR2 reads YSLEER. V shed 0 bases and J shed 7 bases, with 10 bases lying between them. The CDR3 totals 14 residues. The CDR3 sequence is CASSQEAVGQPQHF. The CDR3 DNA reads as TGCGCCAGCAGCCAAGAGGCGGTTGGCCAGCCCCAGCATTTT.